The rows below give T cell receptor beta chains drawn from one sample of a study of blood T cells in healthy people across ages. TCRdb passed the 5' RACE reads through MiXCR, listing each CDR3 protein once. Found here are fewer than 2,000,000 distinct CDR3 sequences, 30% to 40% of them singletons; the top ten hold about 11%. Sequencing input: blood. These receptors originate from a woman aged 30 to 39 in good health. Both conserved end residues are part of each CDR3. The D gene is left open where the match is weak. Rows give clone size only sometimes, using once, few, many, or a class for an expanded clone.

j_gene: TRBJ2-7; d_gene: TRBD1; abundance: many; v_gene: TRBV6-2/TRBV6-3; CDR3nt: TGTGCCAGCAGTTACCCGACAGGGTCCTACGAGCAGTACTTC; CDR3aa: CASSYPTGSYEQYF
j_gene: TRBJ2-1; d_gene: TRBD1; abundance: few; v_gene: TRBV12-5; CDR3nt: TGTGCTAGTGGTTTGGCAGGGGGAGATGAGCAGTTCTTC; CDR3aa: CASGLAGGDEQFF
j_gene: TRBJ2-1; d_gene: -; abundance: many; v_gene: TRBV4-1; CDR3nt: TGCGCCAGCAGCCAAGAAGATAGGAATCCCTACAATGAGCAGTTCTTC; CDR3aa: CASSQEDRNPYNEQFF
j_gene: TRBJ2-1; d_gene: -; abundance: few; v_gene: TRBV21-1; CDR3nt: TGTGCCAGCAGCAAAGCTGGGGGACAGGAGGATCGGTACAATGAGCAGTTCTTC; CDR3aa: CASSKAGGQEDRYNEQFF
j_gene: TRBJ2-3; d_gene: -; abundance: many; v_gene: TRBV20-1; CDR3nt: TGCAGTGCTAGGGTGGTAGCGGCGCAGTATTTT; CDR3aa: CSARVVAAQYF
j_gene: TRBJ2-7; d_gene: -; abundance: -; v_gene: TRBV3-1; CDR3nt: TGTGCCAGCAGCCAAGGTGGTTGGACAAACTACGAGCAGTACTTC; CDR3aa: CASSQGGWTNYEQYF
j_gene: TRBJ1-2; d_gene: -; abundance: few; v_gene: TRBV9; CDR3nt: TGTGCCAGCAGCGTTGGGTACAGCTACACCTTC; CDR3aa: CASSVGYSYTF
j_gene: TRBJ2-7; d_gene: -; abundance: few; v_gene: TRBV5-1; CDR3nt: TGCGCCAGCAGCTTGTTAGGGTTCCCCTACGAGCAGTACTTC; CDR3aa: CASSLLGFPYEQYF
j_gene: TRBJ2-3; d_gene: TRBD2; abundance: -; v_gene: TRBV9; CDR3nt: TGTGCCAGCAGCACCTCGAGCGGGGGGGCCAAAGATACGCAGTATTTT; CDR3aa: CASSTSSGGAKDTQYF
j_gene: TRBJ1-2; d_gene: -; abundance: -; v_gene: TRBV2; CDR3nt: TGTGCCAGCAGTGGGGAAAGTGAAACAGGTCCTAGCTATGGCTACACCTTC; CDR3aa: CASSGESETGPSYGYTF
j_gene: TRBJ2-1; d_gene: -; abundance: -; v_gene: TRBV20-1; CDR3nt: TGCAGTGCTATTGCGGGCCACAACAATGAGCAGTTCTTC; CDR3aa: CSAIAGHNNEQFF
j_gene: TRBJ2-1; d_gene: -; abundance: -; v_gene: TRBV5-1; CDR3nt: TGCGCCAGCAGCTCGCTTCGCGGGACATCACGGAATGAGCAGTTCTTC; CDR3aa: CASSSLRGTSRNEQFF
j_gene: TRBJ2-5; d_gene: TRBD2; abundance: -; v_gene: TRBV4-2; CDR3nt: TGTGCCAGCAGCCAGGGGACTAGCGGGGGGGCACGCGAGACCCAGTACTTC; CDR3aa: CASSQGTSGGARETQYF
j_gene: TRBJ2-7; d_gene: TRBD2; abundance: many; v_gene: TRBV10-3; CDR3nt: TGTGCCATCAGTGAGTCGTCCAGCGGGGGCTCCTACGAGCAGTACTTC; CDR3aa: CAISESSSGGSYEQYF
j_gene: TRBJ2-7; d_gene: -; abundance: few; v_gene: TRBV5-1; CDR3nt: TGCGCCAGCAGCTTGGCACAGGGTGGCTACGAGCAGTACTTC; CDR3aa: CASSLAQGGYEQYF
j_gene: TRBJ2-6; d_gene: TRBD1; abundance: few; v_gene: TRBV3-1; CDR3nt: TGTGCCAGCGGACAGGGGAAATCCGGGGCCAACGTCCTGACTTTC; CDR3aa: CASGQGKSGANVLTF
j_gene: TRBJ2-2; d_gene: TRBD1; abundance: few; v_gene: TRBV7-9; CDR3nt: TGTGCCAGCAGCTTAAAGGACAGGGGTGGCACCGGGGAGCTGTTTTTT; CDR3aa: CASSLKDRGGTGELFF
j_gene: TRBJ1-1; d_gene: -; abundance: -; v_gene: TRBV27; CDR3nt: TGTGCCAGCAGTCCCCTAGAGGGGCCGGGAACTGAAGCTTTCTTT; CDR3aa: CASSPLEGPGTEAFF
j_gene: TRBJ2-3; d_gene: -; abundance: many; v_gene: TRBV5-5; CDR3nt: TGTGCCAGCACCCTTGCGGCGAACACAGATACGCAGTATTTT; CDR3aa: CASTLAANTDTQYF
j_gene: TRBJ2-3; d_gene: -; abundance: once; v_gene: TRBV6-2/TRBV6-3; CDR3nt: TGTGCCAGCAGTTATTCGATGGCCCGCACAGATACGCAGTATTTT; CDR3aa: CASSYSMARTDTQYF
j_gene: TRBJ2-1; d_gene: TRBD2; abundance: few; v_gene: TRBV20-1; CDR3nt: TGCAGTGCCGAGAGGGGACTAGTTTACAATGAGCAGTTCTTC; CDR3aa: CSAERGLVYNEQFF
j_gene: TRBJ2-2; d_gene: -; abundance: -; v_gene: TRBV29-1; CDR3nt: TGCAGCGTTGGACCCTCAAAGGATACCGGGGAGCTGTTTTTT; CDR3aa: CSVGPSKDTGELFF
j_gene: TRBJ2-2; d_gene: TRBD2; abundance: few; v_gene: TRBV18; CDR3nt: TGTGCCAGCTCACCTACTAGCGGGAGGACGAACACCGGGGAGCTGTTTTTT; CDR3aa: CASSPTSGRTNTGELFF
j_gene: TRBJ1-4; d_gene: TRBD1; abundance: few; v_gene: TRBV7-9; CDR3nt: TGTGCCAGCAGCTTAGTGGCAGGGGGCAATGGAAAACTGTTTTTT; CDR3aa: CASSLVAGGNGKLFF